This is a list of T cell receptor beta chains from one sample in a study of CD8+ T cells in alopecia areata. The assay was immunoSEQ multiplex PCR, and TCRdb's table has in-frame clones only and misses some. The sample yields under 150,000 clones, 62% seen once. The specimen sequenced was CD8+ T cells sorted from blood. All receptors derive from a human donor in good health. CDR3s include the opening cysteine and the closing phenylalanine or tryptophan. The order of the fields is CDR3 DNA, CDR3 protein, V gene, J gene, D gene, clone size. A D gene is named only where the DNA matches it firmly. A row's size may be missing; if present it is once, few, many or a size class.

TGTGCCAGCAGCTTAGGTGACAGGGGGCCGAATGAGCAGTTCTTC	CASSLGDRGPNEQFF	TRBV11-1	TRBJ2-1	TRBD1	few
TGTGCCAGCAGCGTAGAGGGACTAGCAGGGGAGACCCAGTACTTC	CASSVEGLAGETQYF	TRBV9	TRBJ2-5	TRBD2	few
TGTGCCAGCAGTGGAATGGGACTAGCAAACGAGCAGTACTTC	CASSGMGLANEQYF	TRBV6-1	TRBJ2-7	TRBD2	NA
TGTGCCAGCAGGGTCGGAGGCTACACCTTC	CASRVGGYTF	TRBV2	TRBJ1-2	NA	once
TGCGCCAGCAGCTTGGCCTGGGACGGAAACACTGAAGCTTTCTTT	CASSLAWDGNTEAFF	TRBV5-1	TRBJ1-1	NA	NA
TGTGCCAGCAGGCGTACAGGGGTATCAGCCTACGAGCAGTACTTC	CASRRTGVSAYEQYF	TRBV28	TRBJ2-7	TRBD1	NA
TGCAGCGTTATGGGCGGGACAGAGACCTACGAGCAGTACTTC	CSVMGGTETYEQYF	TRBV29-1	TRBJ2-7	NA	few
TGTGCCAGCAGGTCTGACAGGGGCGTTGCCATGAACACTGAAGCTTTCTTT	CASRSDRGVAMNTEAFF	TRBV13	TRBJ1-1	TRBD1	NA
TGTGCCAGCAGCCTAACAAGCTCTGGGGCCAACGTCCTGACTTTC	CASSLTSSGANVLTF	TRBV27	TRBJ2-6	NA	NA
TGCGCCAAAATTCGGCAGGGACAGCCTTCTACCGCCTACGAGCAGTACTTC	CAKIRQGQPSTAYEQYF	TRBV23-1	TRBJ2-7	TRBD1	few
TGCAGCGCCAAAACCATACGGGGGGACTATGGCTACACCTTC	CSAKTIRGDYGYTF	TRBV29-1	TRBJ1-2	NA	few
TGTGCCAGCAGCTTAGCGCCCGGTAGCGGGGAACCTAGCACAGATACGCAGTATTTT	CASSLAPGSGEPSTDTQYF	TRBV7-8	TRBJ2-3	TRBD2	NA
TGTGCCAGCAGTTTGGGGCGGGAGACCCAGTACTTC	CASSLGRETQYF	TRBV6-1	TRBJ2-5	NA	many
TGTGCCAGCAGACCGGGACTAGAGTACTACGAGCAGTACTTC	CASRPGLEYYEQYF	TRBV6-5	TRBJ2-7	TRBD2	NA
TGCAGCGTTCACGGGAGGGAGGAGCAGTTCTTC	CSVHGREEQFF	TRBV29-1	TRBJ2-1	TRBD2	NA
TGCAGCGTTGAAGATCCCCGTGACGTTCAGGTGGCTGGTGGCTACACCTTC	CSVEDPRDVQVAGGYTF	TRBV29-1	TRBJ1-2	NA	NA
TGTGCCAGCAGCACGGACTCGCAAGAGACCCAGTACTTC	CASSTDSQETQYF	TRBV13	TRBJ2-5	NA	NA
TGCGCCAGCAGCCCGAGGGGGAGCCACATGAACACTGAAGCTTTCTTT	CASSPRGSHMNTEAFF	TRBV4-1	TRBJ1-1	NA	NA
TGCAGCGTTGAACCTTACGGGACAGGGTACAATGAGCAGTTCTTC	CSVEPYGTGYNEQFF	TRBV29-1	TRBJ2-1	TRBD1	NA
TGTGCCTGGAGCCGGGGCGTCGGGACAGCCCTAAATGAGCAGTTCTTC	CAWSRGVGTALNEQFF	TRBV30	TRBJ2-1	TRBD1	NA
TGCAGCGTCAGGGAGGGACAGTACGAGCAGTACTTC	CSVREGQYEQYF	TRBV29-1	TRBJ2-7	NA	NA
TGCGCCAGCAGTCTGGGCTTCGAGCAGTACTTC	CASSLGFEQYF	TRBV10-1	TRBJ2-7	NA	NA
TGCAGTGCTAGGTCCCTCGTTGGCTACACCTTC	CSARSLVGYTF	TRBV20-1	TRBJ1-2	NA	once
TGTGCCAGCAGCCCTAGCGGGGCCTACGAGCAGTACTTC	CASSPSGAYEQYF	TRBV7-9	TRBJ2-7	TRBD2	NA
TGTGCCAGCAGTGAGGGACTAGCGGTTTACAATGAGCAGTTCTTC	CASSEGLAVYNEQFF	TRBV2	TRBJ2-1	TRBD2	NA
TGTGCCACCAGCAGAGGAGGGGACAGCTTCTACGAGCAGTACTTC	CATSRGGDSFYEQYF	TRBV15	TRBJ2-7	TRBD1	NA
TGTGCCAGCAGCTTATCGGGGAACCAGCCCCAGCATTTT	CASSLSGNQPQHF	TRBV7-9	TRBJ1-5	NA	NA
TGTGCCAGCAGTCTATCGGGGAACAGTGGCTACACCTTC	CASSLSGNSGYTF	TRBV6-5	TRBJ1-2	NA	NA
TGTGCCACCCGGGGAGCGGGGGCTGGCTACGAGCAGTACTTC	CATRGAGAGYEQYF	TRBV27	TRBJ2-7	TRBD2	NA
TGTGCCAGCGGTCCCAGCACAGATACGCAGTATTTT	CASGPSTDTQYF	TRBV27	TRBJ2-3	NA	NA
TGTGCCAGCAGTGAAGCTGGTCGGGGCCACATAACCAACAATGAGCAGTTCTTC	CASSEAGRGHITNNEQFF	TRBV2	TRBJ2-1	NA	once
TGTGCCAGCAGTTACTCTGCGGGAGTAAGGGATGAGCAGTTCTTC	CASSYSAGVRDEQFF	TRBV6-6	TRBJ2-1	TRBD2	NA
TGTGCCAGCTCACCGACCGGAACGAACACCGGGGAGCTGTTTTTT	CASSPTGTNTGELFF	TRBV18	TRBJ2-2	NA	NA
TGTGCCATCAGTGAGCGTTACCGGGGTAATCAGCCCCAGCATTTT	CAISERYRGNQPQHF	TRBV10-3	TRBJ1-5	NA	few
TGTGCCAGCAGCGGGACAGGGAGGAACTATGGCTACACCTTC	CASSGTGRNYGYTF	TRBV9	TRBJ1-2	TRBD1	NA
TGCAGTGCCGACGAGCAGTACTTC	CSADEQYF	TRBV20-1	TRBJ2-7	NA	NA
TGCAGCGTTGGGACTAGCGGATACAATGAGCAGTTCTTC	CSVGTSGYNEQFF	TRBV29-1	TRBJ2-1	TRBD2	few
TGCGCTAGCTACGGCGCCTCCTACAATGAGCAGTTCTTC	CASYGASYNEQFF	TRBV29-1	TRBJ2-1	NA	once
TGCGCCAGCAGCCAAAGAGGACCGGGACAGGGCTCGGACGAGCAGTACTTC	CASSQRGPGQGSDEQYF	TRBV4-1	TRBJ2-7	TRBD1	NA
TGCAGCGTTGAAGGGGGACAAGGCTACAATGAGCAGTTCTTC	CSVEGGQGYNEQFF	TRBV29-1	TRBJ2-1	NA	NA
TGTGCCAGCGAGGACGTGGAGCACTACGAGCAGTACTTC	CASEDVEHYEQYF	TRBV2	TRBJ2-7	NA	once
TGTGCCAGCAGCTTACCTAGCGGGAGCAGCGAGCAGTACTTC	CASSLPSGSSEQYF	TRBV7-9	TRBJ2-7	TRBD2	once
TGTGCCAGCAGTGACAAGGATCCCGGGGAGCTGTTTTTT	CASSDKDPGELFF	TRBV6-4	TRBJ2-2	NA	few
TGTGCCAGCAGATTCCGAAAGGTCGGTTACAATGAGCAGTTCTTC	CASRFRKVGYNEQFF	TRBV27	TRBJ2-1	NA	NA
TGTGCCAGCAGCGTAGAACCCGCTAGCGGGCAAACAGATACGCAGTATTTT	CASSVEPASGQTDTQYF	TRBV9	TRBJ2-3	TRBD2	NA
TGTGCCAGCAGTACCATGACAGGGATCAACGAGCAGTACTTC	CASSTMTGINEQYF	TRBV6-5	TRBJ2-7	TRBD1	NA
TGCAGCGTTGAGGGTTCGGACAACTATGGCTACACCTTC	CSVEGSDNYGYTF	TRBV29-1	TRBJ1-2	NA	NA
TGCAGCGTTGACCTCTCCTACAATGAGCAGTTCTTC	CSVDLSYNEQFF	TRBV29-1	TRBJ2-1	NA	NA
TGTGCCAGCAGTGAACCGACGGGGCCCCGTGGGTACTTC	CASSEPTGPRGYF	TRBV2	TRBJ2-7	NA	NA
TGCAGCGTTGAGTGGAGTAGTGGCTACACCTTC	CSVEWSSGYTF	TRBV29-1	TRBJ1-2	NA	few